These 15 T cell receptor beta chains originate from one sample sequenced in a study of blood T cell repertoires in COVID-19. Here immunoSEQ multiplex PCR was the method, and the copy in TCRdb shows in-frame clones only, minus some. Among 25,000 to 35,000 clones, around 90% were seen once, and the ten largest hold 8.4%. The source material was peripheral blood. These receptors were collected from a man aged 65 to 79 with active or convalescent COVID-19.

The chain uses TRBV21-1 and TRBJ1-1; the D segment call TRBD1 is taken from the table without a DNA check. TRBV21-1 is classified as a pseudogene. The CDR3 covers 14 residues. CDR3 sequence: CPCTGGLGNTEAFF. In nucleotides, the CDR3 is TGCCCCTGTACAGGGGGCTTAGGGAACACTGAAGCTTTCTTT.

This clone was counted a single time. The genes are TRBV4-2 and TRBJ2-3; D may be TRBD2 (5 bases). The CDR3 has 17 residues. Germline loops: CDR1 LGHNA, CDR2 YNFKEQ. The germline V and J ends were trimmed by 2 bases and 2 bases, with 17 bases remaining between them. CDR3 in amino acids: CASSQNVGREITDTQYF. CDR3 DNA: TGTGCCAGCAGCCAAAATGTGGGTAGGGAGATCACAGATACGCAGTATTTT.

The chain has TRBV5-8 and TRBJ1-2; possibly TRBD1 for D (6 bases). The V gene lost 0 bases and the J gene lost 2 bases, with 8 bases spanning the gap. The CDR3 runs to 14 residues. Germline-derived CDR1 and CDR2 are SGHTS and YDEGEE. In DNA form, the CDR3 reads TGTGCCAGCAGCTTGGGAGGACAGAACTATGGCTACACCTTC. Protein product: CASSLGGQNYGYTF.

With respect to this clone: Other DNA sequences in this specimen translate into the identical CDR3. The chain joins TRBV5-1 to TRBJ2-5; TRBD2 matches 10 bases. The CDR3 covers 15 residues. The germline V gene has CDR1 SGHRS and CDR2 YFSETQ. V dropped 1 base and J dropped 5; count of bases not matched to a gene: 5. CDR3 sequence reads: CASSLTSGEGETQYF. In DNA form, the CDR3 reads TGCGCCAGCAGCTTGACTAGCGGGGAAGGGGAGACCCAGTACTTC.

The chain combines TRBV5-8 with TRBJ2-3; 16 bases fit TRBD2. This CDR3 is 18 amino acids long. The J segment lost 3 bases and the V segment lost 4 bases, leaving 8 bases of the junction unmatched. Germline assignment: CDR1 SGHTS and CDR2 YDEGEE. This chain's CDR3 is CASSAGLAGGPGTDTQYF. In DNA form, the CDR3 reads TGTGCCAGCAGCGCGGGACTAGCGGGGGGGCCGGGGACAGATACGCAGTATTTT.

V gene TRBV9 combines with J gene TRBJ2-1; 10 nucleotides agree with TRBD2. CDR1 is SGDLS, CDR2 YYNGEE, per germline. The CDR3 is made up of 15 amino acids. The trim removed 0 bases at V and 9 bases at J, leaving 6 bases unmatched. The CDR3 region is CASSVAGEREGEQFF. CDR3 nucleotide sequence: TGTGCCAGCAGCGTAGCCGGCGAGCGGGAGGGTGAGCAGTTCTTC. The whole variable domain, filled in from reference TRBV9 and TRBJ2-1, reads DSGVTQTPKHLITATGQRVTLRCSPRSGDLSVYWYQQSLDQGLQFLIQYYNGEERAKGNILERFSAQQFPDLHSELNLSSLELGDSALYFCASSVAGEREGEQFFGPGTRLTVL.

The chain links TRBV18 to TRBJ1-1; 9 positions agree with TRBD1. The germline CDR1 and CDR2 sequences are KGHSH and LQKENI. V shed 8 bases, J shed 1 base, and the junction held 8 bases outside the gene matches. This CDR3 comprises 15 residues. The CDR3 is CASRDRVRGNTEAFF. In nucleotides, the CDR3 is TGTGCCAGCCGGGACAGGGTAAGAGGGAACACTGAAGCTTTCTTT.

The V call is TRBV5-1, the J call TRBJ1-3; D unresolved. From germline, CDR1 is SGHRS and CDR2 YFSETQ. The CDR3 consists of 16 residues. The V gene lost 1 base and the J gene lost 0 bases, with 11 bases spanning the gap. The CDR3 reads CASSLLDLLSGNTIYF. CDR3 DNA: TGCGCCAGCAGCTTGCTCGATCTACTCTCTGGAAACACCATATATTTT.

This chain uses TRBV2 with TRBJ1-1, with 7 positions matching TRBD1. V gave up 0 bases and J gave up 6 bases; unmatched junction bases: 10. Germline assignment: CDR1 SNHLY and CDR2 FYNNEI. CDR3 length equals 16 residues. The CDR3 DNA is TGTGCCAGCAGTGAAGCGCTTCGGGCAGGGGGACCTGAAGCTTTCTTT. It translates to CASSEALRAGGPEAFF.

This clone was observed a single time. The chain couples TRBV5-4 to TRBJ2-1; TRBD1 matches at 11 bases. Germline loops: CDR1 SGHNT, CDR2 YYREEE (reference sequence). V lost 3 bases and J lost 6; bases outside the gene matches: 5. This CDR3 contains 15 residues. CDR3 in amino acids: CASSSGTGGTNEQFF. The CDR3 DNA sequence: TGTGCCAGCAGCTCCGGGACAGGGGGGACCAATGAGCAGTTCTTC.

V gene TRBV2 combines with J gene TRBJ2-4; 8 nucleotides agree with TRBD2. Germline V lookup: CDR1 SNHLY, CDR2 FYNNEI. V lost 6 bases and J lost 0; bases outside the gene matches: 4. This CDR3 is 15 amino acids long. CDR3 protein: CASSPLAGAKNIQYF. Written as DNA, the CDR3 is TGTGCCAGCAGCCCCCTAGCGGGAGCCAAAAACATTCAGTACTTC.

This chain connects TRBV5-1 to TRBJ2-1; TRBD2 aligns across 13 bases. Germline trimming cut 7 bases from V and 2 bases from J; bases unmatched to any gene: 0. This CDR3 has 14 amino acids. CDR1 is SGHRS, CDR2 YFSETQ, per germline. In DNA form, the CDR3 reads TGCGCCAGCGGGACTAGCGGGACCTACAATGAGCAGTTCTTC. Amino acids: CASGTSGTYNEQFF.

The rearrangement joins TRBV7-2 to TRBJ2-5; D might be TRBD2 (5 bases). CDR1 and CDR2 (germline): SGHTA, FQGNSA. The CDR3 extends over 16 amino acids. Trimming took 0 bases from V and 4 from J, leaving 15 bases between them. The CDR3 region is CASSLAPTSVGETQYF. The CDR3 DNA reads TGTGCCAGCAGCTTAGCTCCTACTAGTGTAGGAGAGACCCAGTACTTC. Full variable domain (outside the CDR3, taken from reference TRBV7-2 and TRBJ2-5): GAGVSQSPSNKVTEKGKDVELRCDPISGHTALYWYRQSLGQGLEFLIYFQGNSAPDKSGLPSDRFSAERTGGSVSTLTIQRTQQEDSAVYLCASSLAPTSVGETQYFGPGTRLLVL.

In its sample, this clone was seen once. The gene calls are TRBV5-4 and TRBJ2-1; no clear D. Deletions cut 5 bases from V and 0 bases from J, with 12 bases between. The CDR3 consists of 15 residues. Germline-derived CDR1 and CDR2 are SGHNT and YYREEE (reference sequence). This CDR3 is CASSAESRSYNEQFF. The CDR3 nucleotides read TGTGCCAGCAGTGCGGAATCGCGCTCCTACAATGAGCAGTTCTTC.

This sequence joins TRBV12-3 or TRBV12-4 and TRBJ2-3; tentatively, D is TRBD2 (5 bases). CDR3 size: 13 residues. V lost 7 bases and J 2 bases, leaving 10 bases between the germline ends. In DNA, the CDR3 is TGTGCCAGCAAACGGGATTCCACAGATACGCAGTATTTT. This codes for CASKRDSTDTQYF.